This T cell receptor (beta chain) is from a study of CD8+CD57+ T cells in acquired aplastic anemia. Investigators profiled TCR beta VDJ and CDR3 from genomic DNA template. A single record per CDR3 protein comes from TCRdb applying MiXCR to the reads. The repertoire includes around 210,000 distinct CDR3 sequences, approximately 65% of them detected once, and 58% sits in the top ten. This clonotype was seen repeatedly, ten times or more. Its antigen remains unidentified. V lost 0 bases, J lost 3 bases, and 9 bases lay in between. The CDR3 spans 16 residues. Germline-derived CDR1 and CDR2 are SGHAT and FQNNGV. By flow cytometry, patients selected for sequencing had shown an expansion of CD8+CD57+ cells. All patients were therapy-naive when blood was sampled. Overall study results and limits: Patients and controls shared under 35 CD8+ CDR3 sequences, highly expressed in patients.

This sequence was found in a human donor with aplastic anemia. The chain joins TRBV11-2 to TRBJ2-6; possibly TRBD1 for D (6 bases). Material: sorted CD4+, CD8+, or CD8+CD57+ T cells (not recorded which) from PBMCs. This CDR3 reads CASSLDPGVGANVLTF. Here the CDR3 DNA reads TGTGCCAGCAGCTTAGACCCAGGGGTTGGGGCCAACGTCCTGACTTTC.